In this sample, the clone carrying this TCR beta chain turned up once. Germline lookup yields CDR1 SGHNT and CDR2 YYREEE (reference sequence). V lost 5 bases to trimming and J lost 5 bases, with 15 bases between them. The CDR3 is 14 residues long. This sample is part of a study of T cell responses to AZD1222 COVID-19 vaccine. The wider study: Pooling was applied to second doses at about 4 or about 12 weeks.

Measured with immunoSEQ multiplex PCR; TCRdb has only the in-frame clones, and not every one. The sample holds roughly 91,000 clones, roughly nine tenths seen once. This sample comprised peripheral blood, obtained on day 0 of AZD1222 vaccination. J is TRBJ2-3 and V is TRBV5-4; no definite D call. The TCR sequence derives from an adult in good health. The CDR3 sequence is CASRWGQVEDTQYF. In nucleotides, the CDR3 is TGTGCCAGCAGATGGGGTCAGGTCGAAGATACGCAGTATTTT.